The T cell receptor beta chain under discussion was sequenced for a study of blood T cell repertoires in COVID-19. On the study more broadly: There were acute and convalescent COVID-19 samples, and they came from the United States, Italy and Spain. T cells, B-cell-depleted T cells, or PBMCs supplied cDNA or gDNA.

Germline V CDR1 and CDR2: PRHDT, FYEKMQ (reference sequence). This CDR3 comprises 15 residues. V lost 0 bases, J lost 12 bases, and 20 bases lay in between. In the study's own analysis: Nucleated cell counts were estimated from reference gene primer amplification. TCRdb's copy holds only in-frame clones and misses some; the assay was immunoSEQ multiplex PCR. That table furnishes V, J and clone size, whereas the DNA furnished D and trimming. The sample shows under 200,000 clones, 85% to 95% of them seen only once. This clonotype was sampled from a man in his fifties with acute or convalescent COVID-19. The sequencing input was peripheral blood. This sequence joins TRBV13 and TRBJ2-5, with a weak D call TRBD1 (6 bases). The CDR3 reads CASSLGRGRGKEEYF. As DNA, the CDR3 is TGTGCCAGCAGCTTAGGCAGGGGCCGAGGGAAGGAGGAGTACTTC.